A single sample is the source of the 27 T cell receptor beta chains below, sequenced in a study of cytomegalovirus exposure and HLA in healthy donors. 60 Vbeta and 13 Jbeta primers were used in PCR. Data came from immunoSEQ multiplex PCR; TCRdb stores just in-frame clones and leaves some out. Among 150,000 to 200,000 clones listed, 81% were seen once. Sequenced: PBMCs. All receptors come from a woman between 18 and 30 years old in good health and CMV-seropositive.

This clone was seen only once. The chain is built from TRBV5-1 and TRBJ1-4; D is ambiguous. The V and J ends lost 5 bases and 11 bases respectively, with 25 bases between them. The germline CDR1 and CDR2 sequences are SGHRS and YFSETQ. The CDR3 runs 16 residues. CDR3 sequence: CASRVSLNRSVRKLFF. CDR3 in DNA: TGCGCCAGCAGGGTTTCCCTGAACCGCTCGGTGAGGAAACTGTTTTTT.

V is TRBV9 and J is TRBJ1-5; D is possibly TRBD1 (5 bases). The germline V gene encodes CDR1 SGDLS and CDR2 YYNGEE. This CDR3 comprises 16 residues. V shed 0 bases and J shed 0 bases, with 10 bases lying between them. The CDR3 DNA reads TGTGCCAGCAGCGTAGGGGGGGACCCTAGCAATCAGCCCCAGCATTTT. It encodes CASSVGGDPSNQPQHF.

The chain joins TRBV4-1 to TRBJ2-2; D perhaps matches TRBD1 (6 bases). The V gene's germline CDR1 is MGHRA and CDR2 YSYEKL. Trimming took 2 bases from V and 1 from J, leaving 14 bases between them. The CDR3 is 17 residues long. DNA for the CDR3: TGCGCCAGCAGCCAACAGGGGTGGGAAATGAACACCGGGGAGCTGTTTTTT. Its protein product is CASSQQGWEMNTGELFF.

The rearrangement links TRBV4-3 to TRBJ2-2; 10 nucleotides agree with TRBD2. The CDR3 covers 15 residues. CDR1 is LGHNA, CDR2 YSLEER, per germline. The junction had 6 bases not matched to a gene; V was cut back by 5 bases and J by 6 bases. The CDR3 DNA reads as TGCGCCAGCAGCACCAGCGGGGGGGCCCCCGGGGAGCTGTTTTTT. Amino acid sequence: CASSTSGGAPGELFF.

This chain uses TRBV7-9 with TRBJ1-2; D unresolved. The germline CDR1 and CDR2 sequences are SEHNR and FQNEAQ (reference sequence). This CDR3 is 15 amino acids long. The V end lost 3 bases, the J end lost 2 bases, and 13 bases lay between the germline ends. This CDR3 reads CASSFPLKENYGYTF. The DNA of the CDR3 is TGTGCCAGCAGCTTCCCCCTAAAAGAAAACTATGGCTACACCTTC.

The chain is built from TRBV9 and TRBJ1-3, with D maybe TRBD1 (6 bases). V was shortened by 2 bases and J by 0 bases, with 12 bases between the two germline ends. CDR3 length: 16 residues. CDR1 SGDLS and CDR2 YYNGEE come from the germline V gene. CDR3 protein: CASSVGGHLSGNTIYF. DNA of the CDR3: TGTGCCAGCAGCGTGGGGGGGCACCTCTCTGGAAACACCATATATTTT.

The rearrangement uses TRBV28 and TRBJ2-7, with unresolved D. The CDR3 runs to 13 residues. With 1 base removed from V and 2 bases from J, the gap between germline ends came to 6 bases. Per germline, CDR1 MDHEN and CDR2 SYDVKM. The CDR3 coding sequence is TGTGCCAGCAGTTTATCGGCGGCCTACGAGCAGTACTTC. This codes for CASSLSAAYEQYF.

CDR3 in amino acids: CAFKSGGPSYNEQFF. CDR3 nucleotides: TGTGCCTTCAAGTCCGGGGGACCCTCCTACAATGAGCAGTTCTTC. The J gene is TRBJ2-1, the V gene TRBV5-4, with a possible D match to TRBD2 (6 bases). With 10 bases removed from V and 0 bases from J, the gap between germline ends came to 17 bases. Germline loops: CDR1 SGHNT, CDR2 YYREEE (reference sequence). The length of the CDR3 is 15 residues.

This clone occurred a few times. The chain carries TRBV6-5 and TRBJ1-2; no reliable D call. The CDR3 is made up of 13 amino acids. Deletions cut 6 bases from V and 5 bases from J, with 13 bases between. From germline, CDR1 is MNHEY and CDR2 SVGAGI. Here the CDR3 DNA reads TGTGCCAGCAGCCCCTCGAGGTGGTATGGCTACACCTTC. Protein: CASSPSRWYGYTF.

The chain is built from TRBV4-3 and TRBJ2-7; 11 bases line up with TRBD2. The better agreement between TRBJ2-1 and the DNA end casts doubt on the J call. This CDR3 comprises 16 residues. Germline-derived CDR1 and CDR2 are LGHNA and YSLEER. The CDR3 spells CASSQASGGLYNEQFF. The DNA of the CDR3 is TGCGCCAGCAGCCAGGCTAGCGGGGGGCTTTACAATGAGCAGTTCTTC.

DNA for the CDR3: TGTGCCAGCAGCTTGTTGGGCGGGGACTACAATGAGCAGTTCTTC. Translation gives CASSLLGGDYNEQFF. The chain is built from TRBV5-8 and TRBJ2-1; D perhaps matches TRBD2 (6 bases). The CDR3 loop spans 15 amino acids. Germline CDR1 SGHTS, CDR2 YDEGEE. V lost 1 base and J 3 bases, leaving 11 bases between the germline ends.

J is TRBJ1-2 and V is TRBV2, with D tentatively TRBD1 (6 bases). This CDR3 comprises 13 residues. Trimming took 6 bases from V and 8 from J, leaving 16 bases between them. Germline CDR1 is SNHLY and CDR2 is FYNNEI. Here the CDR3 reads CASSEGNRVGYTF. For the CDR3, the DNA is TGTGCCAGCAGCGAGGGAAACAGGGTAGGCTACACCTTC.

In nucleotides, the CDR3 is TGTGCCAGCAGCTGGGGCCAGCGTGTCACCGGGGAGACCCAGTACTTC. It specifies CASSWGQRVTGETQYF. This chain uses TRBV11-2 with TRBJ2-5, with a weak D call TRBD1 (5 bases). The CDR3 is 16 amino acids. With 4 bases removed from V and 5 bases from J, the gap between germline ends came to 20 bases. Germline V gives CDR1 SGHAT, CDR2 FQNNGV.

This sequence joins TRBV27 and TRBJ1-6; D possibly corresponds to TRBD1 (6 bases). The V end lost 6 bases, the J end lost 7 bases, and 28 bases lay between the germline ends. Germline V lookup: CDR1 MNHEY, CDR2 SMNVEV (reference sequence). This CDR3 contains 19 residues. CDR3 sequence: CASSLTSPGRPGTNSPLHF. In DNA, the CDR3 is TGTGCCAGCAGCCTAACCTCGCCGGGACGCCCGGGGACAAATTCACCCCTCCACTTT.

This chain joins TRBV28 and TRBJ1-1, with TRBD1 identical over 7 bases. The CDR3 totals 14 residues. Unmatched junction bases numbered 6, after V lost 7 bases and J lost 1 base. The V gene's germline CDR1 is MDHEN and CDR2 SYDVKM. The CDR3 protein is CASTLRQGNTEAFF. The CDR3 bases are TGTGCCAGCACCCTTCGACAGGGGAACACTGAAGCTTTCTTT. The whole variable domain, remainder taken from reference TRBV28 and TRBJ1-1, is DVKVTQSSRYLVKRTGEKVFLECVQDMDHENMFWYRQDPGLGLRLIYFSYDVKMKEKGDIPEGYSVSREKKERFSLILESASTNQTSMYLCASTLRQGNTEAFFGQGTRLTVV.

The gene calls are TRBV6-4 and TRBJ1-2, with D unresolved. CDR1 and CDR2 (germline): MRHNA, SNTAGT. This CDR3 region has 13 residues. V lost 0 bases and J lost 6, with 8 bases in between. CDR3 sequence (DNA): TGTGCCAGCAGTGACTCAGATGGGCATGGCTACACCTTC. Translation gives CASSDSDGHGYTF.

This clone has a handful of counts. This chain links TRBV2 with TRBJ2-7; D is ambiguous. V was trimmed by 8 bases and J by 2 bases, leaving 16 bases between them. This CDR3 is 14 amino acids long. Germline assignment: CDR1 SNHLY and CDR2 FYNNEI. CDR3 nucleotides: TGTGCCAGCTATCTGAGTATTCCACCCTACGAGCAGTACTTC. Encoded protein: CASYLSIPPYEQYF.

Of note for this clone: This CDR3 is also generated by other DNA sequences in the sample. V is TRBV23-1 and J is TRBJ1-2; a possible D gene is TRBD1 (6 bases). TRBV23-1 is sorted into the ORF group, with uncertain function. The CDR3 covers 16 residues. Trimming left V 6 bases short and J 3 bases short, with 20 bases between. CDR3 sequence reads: CASRRPTLDSYYGYTF. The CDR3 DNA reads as TGCGCCAGCAGACGGCCGACCCTGGACAGTTACTATGGCTACACCTTC.

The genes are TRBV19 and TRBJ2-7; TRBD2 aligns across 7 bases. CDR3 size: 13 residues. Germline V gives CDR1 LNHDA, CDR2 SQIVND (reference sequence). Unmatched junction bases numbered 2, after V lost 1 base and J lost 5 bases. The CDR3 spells CASSIVGRDEQYF. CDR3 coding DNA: TGTGCCAGTAGTATAGTAGGGAGGGACGAGCAGTACTTC. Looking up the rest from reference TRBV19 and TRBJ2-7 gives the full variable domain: DGGITQSPKYLFRKEGQNVTLSCEQNLNHDAMYWYRQDPGQGLRLIYYSQIVNDFQKGDIAEGYSVSREKKESFPLTVTSAQKNPTAFYLCASSIVGRDEQYFGPGTRLTVT.

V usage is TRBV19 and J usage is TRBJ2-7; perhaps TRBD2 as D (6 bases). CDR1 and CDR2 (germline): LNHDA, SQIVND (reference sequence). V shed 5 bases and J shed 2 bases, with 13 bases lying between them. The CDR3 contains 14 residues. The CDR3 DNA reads TGTGCCAGTAGTCCCAGAGCGGGCCCCTACGAGCAGTACTTC. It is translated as CASSPRAGPYEQYF. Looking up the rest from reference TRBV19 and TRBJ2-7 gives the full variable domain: DGGITQSPKYLFRKEGQNVTLSCEQNLNHDAMYWYRQDPGQGLRLIYYSQIVNDFQKGDIAEGYSVSREKKESFPLTVTSAQKNPTAFYLCASSPRAGPYEQYFGPGTRLTVT.

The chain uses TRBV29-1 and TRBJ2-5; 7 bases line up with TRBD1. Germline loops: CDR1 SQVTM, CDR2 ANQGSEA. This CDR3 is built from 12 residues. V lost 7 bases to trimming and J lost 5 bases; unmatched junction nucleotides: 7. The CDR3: CSAGQDLETQYF. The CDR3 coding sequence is TGCAGCGCCGGACAGGATTTGGAGACCCAGTACTTC.

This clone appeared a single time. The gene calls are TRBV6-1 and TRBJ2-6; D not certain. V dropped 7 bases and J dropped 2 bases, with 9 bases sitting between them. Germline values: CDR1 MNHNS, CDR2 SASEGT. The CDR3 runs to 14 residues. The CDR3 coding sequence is TGTGCCAGCACAGGTTATGCTGGGGCCAACGTCCTGACTTTC. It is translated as CASTGYAGANVLTF.

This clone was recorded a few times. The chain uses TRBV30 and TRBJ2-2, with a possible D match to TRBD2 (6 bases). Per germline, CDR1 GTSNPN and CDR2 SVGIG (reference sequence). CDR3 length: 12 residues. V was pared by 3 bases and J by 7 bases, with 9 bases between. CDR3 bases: TGTGCCTGGAGCAAAGCGGGCGGGGAGCTGTTTTTT. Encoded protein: CAWSKAGGELFF.

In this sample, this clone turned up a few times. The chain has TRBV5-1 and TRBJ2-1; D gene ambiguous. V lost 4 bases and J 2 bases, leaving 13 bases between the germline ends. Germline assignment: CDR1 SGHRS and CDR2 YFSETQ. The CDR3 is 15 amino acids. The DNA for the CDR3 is TGCGCCAGCAGCCTTCTAGGAACCACCTACAATGAGCAGTTCTTC. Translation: CASSLLGTTYNEQFF.

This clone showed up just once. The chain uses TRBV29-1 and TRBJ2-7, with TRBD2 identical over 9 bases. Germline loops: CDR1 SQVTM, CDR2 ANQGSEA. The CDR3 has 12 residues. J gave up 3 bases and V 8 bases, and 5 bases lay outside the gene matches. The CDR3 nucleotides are TGCAGCACTAGACTAGCGGACTACGAGCAGTACTTC. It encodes CSTRLADYEQYF.

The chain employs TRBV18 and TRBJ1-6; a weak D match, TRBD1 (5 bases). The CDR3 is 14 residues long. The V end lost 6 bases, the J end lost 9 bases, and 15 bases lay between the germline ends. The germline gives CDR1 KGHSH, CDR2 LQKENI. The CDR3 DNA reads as TGTGCCAGCTCCACGACTGGGGCGAGTTCACCCCTCCACTTT. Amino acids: CASSTTGASSPLHF.

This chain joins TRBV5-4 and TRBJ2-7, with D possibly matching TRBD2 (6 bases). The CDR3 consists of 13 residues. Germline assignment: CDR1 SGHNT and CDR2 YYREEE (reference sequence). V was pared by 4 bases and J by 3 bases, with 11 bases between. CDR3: CASSPGLHYEQYF. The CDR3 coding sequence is TGTGCCAGCAGCCCGGGACTCCACTACGAGCAGTACTTC.